These 28 T cell receptor beta chains were sequenced from one sample in a study of T-cell reconstitution after alpha-beta-depleted transplantation in children. Using unique molecular identifiers, the investigators prepared the TCRbeta library. TCRdb reprocessed the PCR reads with MiXCR, giving one entry per CDR3 protein. The data contain approximately 270,000 distinct CDR3 sequences, 20% to 30% of them singletons. The sequenced sample was PBMCs, mostly from graft donor cells, obtained 360 days after TCRalphabeta/CD19-depleted stem cell transplant. These receptor sequences come from a female patient aged 2 to 10 who had a stem cell transplant for congenital amegakaryocytic thrombocytopenia, so the T cells may come from the graft donor.

This clonotype was seen more than once but under ten times. CDR3 sequence reads: CAISTPGAHEKLFF. The CDR3 bases are TGTGCCATCAGCACCCCCGGGGCCCATGAAAAACTGTTTTTT. The V call is TRBV10-3, the J call TRBJ1-4; D is perhaps TRBD1 (5 bases). The CDR3 has 14 amino acids. V was shortened by 6 bases and J by 6 bases, with 14 bases between the two germline ends. Looked up from germline, CDR1 is ENHRY and CDR2 is SYGVKD.

The V gene is TRBV11-2, the J gene TRBJ2-7; D ambiguous. Germline lookup yields CDR1 SGHAT and CDR2 FQNNGV. The V gene lost 3 bases and the J gene lost 5 bases, with 17 bases spanning the gap. This CDR3 has 15 amino acids. The CDR3 nucleotides are TGTGCCAGCAGCTTCGCACCCCTGAGAGGCGACGAGCAGTACTTC. This translates into CASSFAPLRGDEQYF.

The J gene is TRBJ2-1, the V gene TRBV12-3 or TRBV12-4; TRBD1 matches at 7 bases. Trimming removed 8 bases from V and 7 bases from J; junction bases left unmatched: 14. The CDR3 is 15 amino acids. The CDR3 nucleotides are TGTGCCAGCGGTCCGGGACAGTTGTCGGGGAATGAGCAGTTCTTC. This codes for CASGPGQLSGNEQFF.

The V and J genes are TRBV7-6 and TRBJ1-3, with unresolved D. Germline loops: CDR1 SGHVS, CDR2 FNYEAQ. V was shortened by 5 bases and J by 2 bases, with 16 bases between the two germline ends. The CDR3 spans 16 residues. CDR3 region: CASSEGARGTGNTIYF. CDR3 DNA: TGTGCCAGCAGCGAAGGCGCTCGGGGAACTGGAAACACCATATATTTT.

This clonotype has just a few counts. The chain joins TRBV5-1 to TRBJ1-5; D not certain. V was trimmed by 0 bases and J by 4 bases, leaving 5 bases between them. The CDR3 extends over 13 amino acids. Germline lookup yields CDR1 SGHRS and CDR2 YFSETQ. CDR3 nucleotide sequence: TGCGCCAGCAGCTTGGAGATGAATCAGCCCCAGCATTTT. Protein product: CASSLEMNQPQHF.

The chain joins TRBV29-1 to TRBJ1-3; no reliable D call. This CDR3 comprises 13 residues. Trimming left V 4 bases short and J 0 bases short, with 7 bases between. In germline, CDR1 is SQVTM, CDR2 ANQGSEA. CDR3 in amino acids: CSVVGSSGNTIYF. As DNA, the CDR3 is TGCAGCGTTGTCGGGTCCTCTGGAAACACCATATATTTT.

This clonotype was seen more than once but under ten times. The rearrangement links TRBV10-3 to TRBJ2-5, with D unclear. Trimming cost V 6 bases and J 5 bases, with 13 bases left between them. The CDR3 is made up of 13 amino acids. Germline lookup yields CDR1 ENHRY and CDR2 SYGVKD. CDR3 loop: CAIRPAQEETQYF. The CDR3 coding sequence is TGTGCCATCAGGCCTGCCCAGGAGGAGACCCAGTACTTC.

The chain uses TRBV6-2 or TRBV6-3 and TRBJ1-1; D possibly corresponds to TRBD1 (5 bases). The CDR3 runs 17 residues. Germline V gene data show CDR1 as MNHEY and CDR2 as SVGEGT. Trimming shortened V by 4 bases and J by 3 bases, and 21 bases separated the two germline ends. DNA for the CDR3: TGTGCCAGCAGTTCGTTAGACAGAAGCTTCGAGGACACTGAAGCTTTCTTT. Translating gives CASSSLDRSFEDTEAFF.

The chain is built from TRBV7-9 and TRBJ2-4, with 7 positions matching TRBD1. The trim removed 5 bases at V and 5 bases at J, leaving 6 bases unmatched. Germline lookup yields CDR1 SEHNR and CDR2 FQNEAQ (reference sequence). This CDR3 has 14 amino acids. CDR3 in DNA: TGTGCCAGCAGCCGCAGGGGGACGGAAAACATTCAGTACTTC. It translates to CASSRRGTENIQYF.

The chain couples TRBV4-2 to TRBJ1-5; TRBD1 matches at 7 bases. CDR3 size: 15 residues. Germline CDR1 and CDR2: LGHNA and YNFKEQ. The V and J ends lost 4 bases and 6 bases, in that order; junction bases with no gene match: 9. As DNA, the CDR3 is TGTGCCAGCAGCCTAGGACAGGCGAGGGGTCAGCCCCAGCATTTT. The encoded protein is CASSLGQARGQPQHF.

This clonotype showed up just a few times. V gene TRBV28 combines with J gene TRBJ2-1, with D possibly being TRBD2 (5 bases). The CDR3 is 15 amino acids. Germline CDR1 and CDR2: MDHEN and SYDVKM. Trimming pared 2 bases from V and 7 bases from J, leaving 15 bases between. The CDR3 loop is CASSLGLVSGNEQFF. The CDR3 DNA reads as TGTGCCAGCAGTTTAGGACTGGTATCTGGGAATGAGCAGTTCTTC. Supplemented by reference TRBV28 and TRBJ2-1, the full variable domain reads DVKVTQSSRYLVKRTGEKVFLECVQDMDHENMFWYRQDPGLGLRLIYFSYDVKMKEKGDIPEGYSVSREKKERFSLILESASTNQTSMYLCASSLGLVSGNEQFFGPGTRLTVL.

The chain has TRBV28 and TRBJ2-1, with 7 bases matching TRBD1. Trimming took 6 bases from V and 8 from J; bases not matched to a gene: 13. Germline CDR1 reads MDHEN; CDR2 reads SYDVKM. The CDR3 runs to 15 residues. CDR3 region: CASSKAGGIWYEQFF. The CDR3, as DNA: TGTGCCAGCAGCAAAGCAGGGGGAATATGGTATGAGCAGTTCTTC.

The CDR3 DNA follows: TGCGCCAGCAGCTTGGGGCTAACCTTCAATGAGCAGTTCTTC. It codes for CASSLGLTFNEQFF. The chain recombines TRBV5-1 with TRBJ2-1; D remains unclear. The ends were cut back, 0 bases at V and 6 bases at J, with 10 bases in the middle. The germline V gene encodes CDR1 SGHRS and CDR2 YFSETQ. The CDR3 extends over 14 amino acids.

The chain employs TRBV12-3 or TRBV12-4 and TRBJ1-2; unclear D gene. The CDR3 runs to 17 residues. The germline V and J ends were trimmed by 3 bases and 7 bases, with 24 bases remaining between them. DNA of the CDR3: TGTGCCAGCAGTTTGATGGATGGTCAGGACGTTTATCCTGGCTACACCTTC. It is translated as CASSLMDGQDVYPGYTF.

In this sample, this clonotype turned up many times. The chain is built from TRBV12-3 or TRBV12-4 and TRBJ1-2; 7 bases line up with TRBD1. The V gene end was trimmed by 5 bases and the J gene end by 5 bases; junction bases not matched to a gene: 8. The CDR3 totals 14 residues. CDR3 protein: CASSHRGSGYGYTF. The CDR3 nucleotides read TGTGCCAGCAGTCACAGGGGCTCGGGGTATGGCTACACCTTC.

This clonotype was seen more than once but under ten times. The V gene is TRBV29-1, the J gene TRBJ2-5; 7 bases align to TRBD1. The CDR3 consists of 13 residues. Germline CDR1 and CDR2: SQVTM and ANQGSEA. V lost 6 bases and J lost 4; bases outside the gene matches: 8. This chain's CDR3 is CSVTRTGLETQYF. Here the CDR3 DNA reads TGCAGCGTCACCAGGACAGGATTAGAGACCCAGTACTTC.

The gene calls are TRBV15 and TRBJ2-1; TRBD2 might be the D (6 bases). This CDR3 is 17 amino acids long. Germline loops: CDR1 LNHNV, CDR2 YYDKDF (reference sequence). Trimming pared 1 base from V and 1 base from J, leaving 14 bases between. CDR3 region: CATSRGLARISYNEQFF. The CDR3 nucleotides read TGTGCCACCAGCAGAGGCCTAGCGCGAATATCCTACAATGAGCAGTTCTTC. Together with reference TRBV15 and TRBJ2-1, the CDR3 gives the full variable domain: DAMVIQNPRYQVTQFGKPVTLSCSQTLNHNVMYWYQQKSSQAPKLLFHYYDKDFNNEADTPDNFQSRRPNTSFCFLDIRSPGLGDTAMYLCATSRGLARISYNEQFFGPGTRLTVL.

The chain couples TRBV20-1 to TRBJ2-3; D call uncertain. Deletions cut 4 bases from V and 3 bases from J, with 17 bases between. CDR3 length: 15 amino acids. Looked up from germline, CDR1 is DFQATT and CDR2 is SNEGSKA (reference sequence). Here the CDR3 reads CSATTSIVTTDTQYF. The CDR3 DNA follows: TGCAGTGCTACGACCTCGATTGTAACGACAGATACGCAGTATTTT.

This clonotype has more than one count but fewer than ten. CDR3 in amino acids: CASSSHFTSLSTDTQYF. The CDR3 DNA reads TGTGCCAGCAGTTCACACTTTACTAGCCTAAGCACAGATACGCAGTATTTT. J is TRBJ2-3 and V is TRBV12-3 or TRBV12-4; maybe TRBD2 (6 bases). The V end lost 4 bases, the J end lost 0 bases, and 17 bases lay between the germline ends. This CDR3 is 17 amino acids long.

This clonotype has just a few counts. The CDR3 coding sequence is TGTGCCAGCAGCACAGGGACTTTTAGCTACGAGCAGTACTTC. Its protein product is CASSTGTFSYEQYF. The J gene is TRBJ2-7, the V gene TRBV6-5; D tentatively fits TRBD1 or TRBD2 (6 bases each). The germline gives CDR1 MNHEY, CDR2 SVGAGI. This CDR3 spans 14 amino acids. The ends were cut back, 6 bases at V and 3 bases at J, with 15 bases in the middle.

This clonotype was counted ten times or more. The chain joins TRBV20-1 to TRBJ2-7; weak D call: TRBD2 (5 bases). V was trimmed by 0 bases and J by 4 bases, leaving 19 bases between them. CDR1 and CDR2 from the germline V gene are DFQATT and SNEGSKA (reference sequence). The CDR3 runs to 16 residues. CDR3 sequence: CSARDPRTGNMYEQYF. The CDR3 coding sequence is TGCAGTGCTAGAGATCCTAGGACTGGCAATATGTACGAGCAGTACTTC.

Concerning this clonotype itself: Here the CDR3 omits its conserved ending phenylalanine or tryptophan, so a read error is the likely source. The chain has TRBV5-1 and TRBJ1-3, with 9 bases aligning to TRBD1. The V gene's germline CDR1 is SGHRS and CDR2 YFSETQ. After removal of 2 bases from V and 0 bases from J, the junction contained 3 bases not matched to a gene. CDR3 length: 16 residues. CDR3 loop: CASSFGQGNSGNTIYC. The DNA for the CDR3 is TGCGCCAGCAGCTTCGGACAGGGGAACTCTGGAAACACCATATATTGT.

V usage is TRBV6-1 and J usage is TRBJ1-1, with D perhaps TRBD1 (5 bases). The CDR3 is made up of 13 amino acids. Germline CDR1 MNHNS, CDR2 SASEGT. Between the trimmed V and J ends, which lost 8 bases and 0 bases, there was a span of 10 bases. The CDR3 is CASGRGVNTEAFF. The CDR3 coding sequence is TGTGCCAGCGGGAGGGGTGTGAACACTGAAGCTTTCTTT.

This chain uses TRBV2 with TRBJ2-7; D assignment may be TRBD1 or TRBD2 (5 bases each). CDR1 and CDR2 (germline): SNHLY, FYNNEI. Deletions cut 6 bases from V and 2 bases from J, with 14 bases between. This CDR3 has 14 residues. The CDR3 nucleotides read TGTGCCAGCAGCTATACCGGGGCCCCCTACGAGCAGTACTTC. Amino acid sequence: CASSYTGAPYEQYF.

This clonotype was observed a handful of times. V and J are TRBV20-1 and TRBJ2-7, with 10 positions matching TRBD2. The V gene's germline CDR1 is DFQATT and CDR2 SNEGSKA (reference sequence). The CDR3 has 15 residues. J gave up 3 bases and V 0 bases, and 5 bases lay outside the gene matches. The CDR3 DNA follows: TGCAGTGCTAGAGAAAGCGGGAGGGGACACTACGAGCAGTACTTC. Encoded protein: CSARESGRGHYEQYF.

The V call is TRBV5-4, the J call TRBJ2-3, with 8 bases aligning to TRBD2. From germline, CDR1 is SGHNT and CDR2 YYREEE (reference sequence). After removal of 1 base from V and 5 bases from J, the junction contained 18 bases not matched to a gene. This CDR3 is built from 19 residues. The CDR3 DNA is TGTGCCAGCAGCTTGAGTCTAAGCGGGAGTATTCGGTTCGGAGATACGCAGTATTTT. Translation: CASSLSLSGSIRFGDTQYF.

The CDR3 DNA is TGTGCCAGCAGCTCCCCCGGGGGGGCTTTCTTT. This codes for CASSSPGGAFF. V gene TRBV11-2 combines with J gene TRBJ1-1; the D gene is possibly TRBD1 (5 bases). CDR3 length equals 11 residues. Trimming stripped 4 bases from V and 11 bases from J, with 11 bases between. The germline V gene has CDR1 SGHAT and CDR2 FQNNGV. Full variable domain (rest looked up from reference TRBV11-2 and TRBJ1-1): EAGVAQSPRYKIIEKRQSVAFWCNPISGHATLYWYQQILGQGPKLLIQFQNNGVVDDSQLPKDRFSAERLKGVDSTLKIQPAKLEDSAVYLCASSSPGGAFFGQGTRLTVV.

The J gene is TRBJ2-2, the V gene TRBV10-3; 9 nucleotides match TRBD1. Germline loops: CDR1 ENHRY, CDR2 SYGVKD. Unmatched junction bases numbered 7, after V lost 3 bases and J lost 5 bases. This CDR3 has 16 amino acids. CDR3 sequence: CAISDNRGLETGELFF. The CDR3, as DNA: TGTGCCATCAGTGATAACAGGGGGCTGGAAACCGGGGAGCTGTTTTTT.